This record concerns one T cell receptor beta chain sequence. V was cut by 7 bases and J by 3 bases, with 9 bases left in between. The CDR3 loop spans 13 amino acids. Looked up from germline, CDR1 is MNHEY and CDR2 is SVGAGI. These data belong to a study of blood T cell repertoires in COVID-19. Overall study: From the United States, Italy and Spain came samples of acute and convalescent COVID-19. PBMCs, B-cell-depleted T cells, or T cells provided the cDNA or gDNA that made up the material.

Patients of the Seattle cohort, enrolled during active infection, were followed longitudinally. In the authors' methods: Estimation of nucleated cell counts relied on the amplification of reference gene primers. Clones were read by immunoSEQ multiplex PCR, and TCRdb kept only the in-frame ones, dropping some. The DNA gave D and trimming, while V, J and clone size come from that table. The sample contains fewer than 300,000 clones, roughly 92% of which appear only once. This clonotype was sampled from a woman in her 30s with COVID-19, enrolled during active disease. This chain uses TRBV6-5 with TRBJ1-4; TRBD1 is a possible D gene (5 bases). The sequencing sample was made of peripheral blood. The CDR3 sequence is CASTGRANEKLFF. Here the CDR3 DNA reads TGTGCCAGCACAGGGAGGGCTAATGAAAAACTGTTTTTT.